This TCR beta chain was recorded in a study of glioma-infiltrating T cells after dendritic cell vaccination. Study summary: At biweekly intervals, patients got three intradermal dendritic cell vaccine injections.

CDR1 and CDR2 from the germline V gene are SGHDT and YYEEEE. V gave up 4 bases and J gave up 0 bases, with 13 bases separating them. This CDR3 spans 15 amino acids. Repertoires were generated with immunoSEQ multiplex PCR, while TCRdb's copy carries only in-frame clones and drops some. The data contain over 90,000 clones, over 80% of them singletons. The sample's time point: after dendritic cell vaccination, including at tumor progression/relapse. This sequence originates from a human donor with glioblastoma. The V gene is TRBV5-6, the J gene TRBJ1-2, with D perhaps TRBD1 (5 bases). Source: blood, taken after dendritic cell vaccination. The CDR3 DNA follows: TGTGCCAGCAGCAGTACAGGTCTAGCTAACTATGGCTACACCTTC. It specifies CASSSTGLANYGYTF.